This T cell receptor beta chain is drawn from a study of T cell responses to AZD1222 COVID-19 vaccine. Study in general: Analyses pooled second doses at about 4 or about 12 weeks.

The germline V gene encodes CDR1 SEHNR and CDR2 FQNEAQ (reference sequence). This CDR3 has 11 residues. V shed 5 bases and J shed 7 bases, with 7 bases lying between them. Method: immunoSEQ multiplex PCR; TCRdb's copy keeps in-frame clones and lacks some. The repertoire holds some 100,000 clones, with approximately 88% as singletons. This TCR derives from an adult in good health. The chain is built from TRBV7-9 and TRBJ2-3; no definite D call. The sample consisted of peripheral blood, taken on day 0 of AZD1222 vaccination. The CDR3 region is CASSKQHTQYF. CDR3 in DNA: TGTGCCAGCAGCAAACAGCATACGCAGTATTTT.